The next 32 T cell receptor beta chains were all read from a single sample in a study of metastatic and nonmetastatic thyroid tumors. Using MiXCR, TCRdb re-called clones from the PCR reads. This sample has some 90,000 clones, with 8% to 9.5% found just once. Not a single patient had been given any form of treatment at any point before undergoing thyroid surgery. The sequencing sample was made of blood. All receptors come from a female donor with papillary thyroid cancer or a benign thyroid nodule (not recorded which). Some clones in this sample may be carry-over from other donors' samples.

As concerns this clone: At one of its ends the junction is not consistent with the germline gene, which may arise from a read error. This chain uses TRBV6-1 with TRBJ1-6, with D perhaps TRBD1 (6 bases). CDR1 is MNHNS, CDR2 SASEGT, per germline. This CDR3 contains 15 residues. CDR3 residues: CAIQATGANNSPLRF. For the CDR3, the DNA is TGTGCCATCCAGGCCACGGGGGCGAATAATTCACCCCTCCGCTTC.

This clone was found many times. The V call is TRBV4-1, the J call TRBJ1-1; weak D call: TRBD1 (5 bases). The germline V gene encodes CDR1 MGHRA and CDR2 YSYEKL. The CDR3 length is 16 residues. Trimming cost V 1 base and J 7 bases, with 19 bases left between them. CDR3 DNA sequence: TGCGCCAGCAGCCAAGGGTACAGGTCCTTCGGGATTGAAGCTTTCTTT. Translation: CASSQGYRSFGIEAFF.

This clone is medium-sized within its sample. The genes are TRBV11-2 and TRBJ2-3; 8 nucleotides match TRBD2. Germline V lookup: CDR1 SGHAT, CDR2 FQNNGV. Trimming at V came to 5 bases and at J to 6 bases, leaving 10 bases not matched to a gene. The CDR3 covers 15 residues. The CDR3 spells CASSRLKRGYDTQYF. The DNA for the CDR3 is TGTGCCAGCAGCCGCCTCAAGCGGGGGTATGATACGCAGTATTTT. Complete variable domain (other parts from reference TRBV11-2 and TRBJ2-3): EAGVAQSPRYKIIEKRQSVAFWCNPISGHATLYWYQQILGQGPKLLIQFQNNGVVDDSQLPKDRFSAERLKGVDSTLKIQPAKLEDSAVYLCASSRLKRGYDTQYFGPGTRLTVL.

In this sample, this clone turned up many times. The V call is TRBV9, the J call TRBJ1-5, with D hard to call. Germline V gene data show CDR1 as SGDLS and CDR2 as YYNGEE. With 1 base removed from V and 3 bases from J, the gap between germline ends came to 8 bases. The CDR3 totals 14 residues. CDR3: CASSVISYNQPQHF. The CDR3 region has the DNA TGTGCCAGCAGCGTAATCTCATACAATCAGCCCCAGCATTTT.

This clone was observed at least ten times. V and J are TRBV4-1 and TRBJ2-7, with 9 positions matching TRBD1. The germline V gene has CDR1 MGHRA and CDR2 YSYEKL. With V trimmed by 0 bases and J by 5 bases, 2 bases remained unmatched. This CDR3 has 14 residues. The CDR3, as DNA: TGCGCCAGCAGCCAAGAGGACAGGGGAAACGAGCAGTACTTC. Translating gives CASSQEDRGNEQYF.

This clone showed up many times. The chain carries TRBV5-6 and TRBJ1-6; possibly TRBD1 for D (5 bases). Trimming took off 0 bases at V and 9 bases at J, with 7 bases between the two ends. The germline CDR1 and CDR2 sequences are SGHDT and YYEEEE. The CDR3 has 13 residues. The CDR3 sequence: CASSLETASPLHF. The CDR3 region has the DNA TGTGCCAGCAGCTTGGAGACAGCTTCACCCCTCCACTTT.

In this sample, this clone turned up many times. The chain recombines TRBV4-2 with TRBJ2-2; unclear D gene. Trimming cost V 4 bases and J 3 bases, with 9 bases left between them. In germline, CDR1 is LGHNA, CDR2 YNFKEQ. The CDR3 length is 14 residues. In nucleotides, the CDR3 is TGTGCCAGCAGCCCCCCTCTGGACACCGGGGAGCTGTTTTTT. It is translated as CASSPPLDTGELFF.

This clone was found many times. The chain joins TRBV3-1 to TRBJ2-1, with D unresolved. Germline loops: CDR1 LGHDT, CDR2 YNNKEL (reference sequence). The CDR3 has 13 amino acids. Trimming removed 1 base from V and 7 bases from J, with 8 bases in between. The CDR3 sequence: CASSQGMPNEQFF. The CDR3, as DNA: TGTGCCAGCAGCCAAGGGATGCCGAATGAGCAGTTCTTC.

Many counts were recorded for this clone. The chain recombines TRBV7-6 with TRBJ1-4; TRBD1 matches at 8 bases. Germline loops: CDR1 SGHVS, CDR2 FNYEAQ. The CDR3 is 17 residues long. The trim removed 5 bases at V and 0 bases at J, leaving 8 bases unmatched. This CDR3 is CASSPIGQGATNEKLFF. In DNA form, the CDR3 reads TGTGCCAGCAGCCCTATAGGACAGGGTGCAACTAATGAAAAACTGTTTTTT.

There are many counts of this clone. Additional DNA sequences in this sample encode the identical CDR3. The CDR3 DNA reads as TGTGCCAGCAGCTTAGGAGGAGCTATGAACACTGAAGCTTTCTTT. Amino acid sequence: CASSLGGAMNTEAFF. The chain uses TRBV7-9 and TRBJ1-1; D remains ambiguous. Germline V gene sequence: CDR1 SEHNR, CDR2 FQNEAQ (reference sequence). V gave up 1 base and J gave up 0 bases, with 9 bases separating them. This CDR3 is 15 amino acids long.

In this sample, this clone turned up many times. The genes are TRBV11-2 and TRBJ2-7; tentative D call: TRBD1 (6 bases). The CDR3 contains 13 residues. Trimming pared 5 bases from V and 6 bases from J, leaving 14 bases between. Germline assignment: CDR1 SGHAT and CDR2 FQNNGV. The DNA for the CDR3 is TGTGCCAGCAGCGCCCGGACAGTCGGCGAGCAGTACTTC. Translation: CASSARTVGEQYF.

This clone was seen many times. The chain links TRBV29-1 to TRBJ2-7; 7 bases are a match to TRBD2. Germline CDR1 SQVTM, CDR2 ANQGSEA. CDR3 length: 14 amino acids. With 4 bases clipped from V and 6 bases from J, the junction kept 12 bases outside the gene matches. CDR3 region: CSVAWGGEPFEQYF. The CDR3 DNA reads as TGCAGCGTTGCGTGGGGGGGGGAGCCTTTCGAGCAGTACTTC.

This clone has ten or more counts. This chain uses TRBV5-1 with TRBJ2-2; D not resolved. Per germline, CDR1 SGHRS and CDR2 YFSETQ. The CDR3 length is 11 residues. The V end was cut by 2 bases, the J end by 6 bases, with 2 bases between. CDR3 coding DNA: TGCGCCAGCAGCTTCCCCGGGGAGCTGTTTTTT. This codes for CASSFPGELFF.

Turning to this clone: A much larger clone differs from this one at a single base, so this may be a read error. The V call is TRBV9, the J call TRBJ2-3; 7 bases agree with TRBD1. The germline CDR1 and CDR2 sequences are SGDLS and YYNGEE. CDR3 length: 15 amino acids. Unmatched junction bases numbered 5, after V lost 0 bases and J lost 4 bases. CDR3 bases: TGTGCCAGCAGCGTAGGGAAGGGGGCAGCAGATACGCAGTATTTT. Translation: CASSVGKGAADTQYF.

This chain uses TRBV3-1 with TRBJ2-1; 9 nucleotides align to TRBD1. The junction had 2 bases not matched to a gene; V was cut back by 3 bases and J by 2 bases. CDR1 LGHDT and CDR2 YNNKEL come from the germline V gene (reference sequence). The CDR3 length is 15 residues. The CDR3 DNA reads as TGTGCCAGCAGCCACCGGGACAGGGCCTACAATGAGCAGTTCTTC. It translates to CASSHRDRAYNEQFF.

There are many counts of this clone. The genes are TRBV14 and TRBJ1-4; D is uncertain. This CDR3 has 13 residues. Germline V CDR1 and CDR2: SGHDN, FVKESK. Between the trimmed V and J ends, which lost 1 base and 10 bases, there was a span of 10 bases. The CDR3 nucleotides read TGTGCCAGCAGCCAAGCCCGGGTCGGAAAACTGTTTTTT. Translating gives CASSQARVGKLFF.

This clone has ten or more counts. The rearrangement links TRBV20-1 to TRBJ2-3; TRBD2 agrees at 8 bases. The CDR3 is 14 amino acids. Germline V gene data show CDR1 as DFQATT and CDR2 as SNEGSKA (reference sequence). V was pared by 3 bases and J by 0 bases, with 2 bases of the junction left unmatched. Here the CDR3 reads CSARLAGSTDTQYF. Written as DNA, the CDR3 is TGCAGTGCTAGGCTAGCGGGTAGCACAGATACGCAGTATTTT.

Comment on this clone: Just one base apart from a much larger clone, this may be a read error. The gene calls are TRBV4-1 and TRBJ1-2; no firm D call. V lost 9 bases and J lost 2, with 19 bases in between. The germline V gene has CDR1 MGHRA and CDR2 YSYEKL. The CDR3 totals 15 residues. The CDR3 loop reads CASSLLPGPNYGYTF. CDR3 DNA: TGCGCCAGTTCCCTTCTGCCAGGCCCAAACTATGGCTACACCTTC.

In its sample, this clone was seen many times. This rearrangement joins TRBV2 to TRBJ2-5; 9 nucleotides match TRBD2. The length of the CDR3 is 17 residues. The V and J ends lost 5 bases and 5 bases, in that order; junction bases with no gene match: 15. The germline CDR1 and CDR2 sequences are SNHLY and FYNNEI. CDR3 coding DNA: TGTGCCAGCAGTCTTGGGAGCGGGGGGCCCCAAGGGGAGACCCAGTACTTC. Amino acid sequence: CASSLGSGGPQGETQYF.

This clone was seen repeatedly, ten times or more. This sequence joins TRBV6-2 or TRBV6-3 and TRBJ1-2, with TRBD1 matching over 7 bases. Germline CDR1 is MNHEY and CDR2 is SVGEGT. Germline trimming cut 2 bases from V and 11 bases from J; bases unmatched to any gene: 5. This CDR3 is built from 12 residues. The CDR3: CASSYDRALYTF. In nucleotides, the CDR3 is TGTGCCAGCAGTTACGACAGGGCGCTTTACACCTTC.

This clone was counted ten times or more. V is TRBV20-1 and J is TRBJ2-7, with D perhaps being TRBD1 or TRBD2 (7 bases each). Germline lookup yields CDR1 DFQATT and CDR2 SNEGSKA (reference sequence). Trimming pared 5 bases from V and 1 base from J, leaving 15 bases between. The CDR3 spans 14 residues. This CDR3 reads CSAQQGRGSYEQYF. CDR3 DNA sequence: TGCAGTGCTCAACAGGGGCGGGGGTCCTACGAGCAGTACTTC.

This clone came up many times. V gene TRBV4-1 combines with J gene TRBJ1-3; TRBD1 aligns across 8 bases. The CDR3 loop spans 16 amino acids. Trimming cost V 4 bases and J 4 bases; bases outside gene matches: 9. Germline V gene sequence: CDR1 MGHRA, CDR2 YSYEKL. The CDR3 DNA is TGCGCCAGCAGCCCTCGTTGGACAGGGATCGGAAACACCATATATTTT. Its translation: CASSPRWTGIGNTIYF.

This clone was observed many times. For the CDR3, the DNA is TGTGCCAGCAGAGACCTCAATGGGATCGTCCAAGAGACCCAGTACTTC. Amino acid sequence: CASRDLNGIVQETQYF. The chain couples TRBV28 to TRBJ2-5; no clear D gene. Deletions cut 6 bases from V and 1 base from J, with 18 bases between. This CDR3 region has 16 residues. Per germline, CDR1 MDHEN and CDR2 SYDVKM.

The rearrangement links TRBV19 to TRBJ2-3; 11 nucleotides line up with TRBD2. The CDR3 consists of 16 residues. Per germline, CDR1 LNHDA and CDR2 SQIVND (reference sequence). The ends lost 5 bases at V and 2 bases at J; junction bases unmatched: 6. The CDR3 DNA is TGTGCCAGTAGTCCAGTACTAGCGGGGGCCACAGATACGCAGTATTTT. It yields the protein CASSPVLAGATDTQYF.

This clone was picked up many times. The V and J genes are TRBV11-2 and TRBJ2-2; D gene ambiguous. The CDR3 extends over 15 amino acids. Germline V lookup: CDR1 SGHAT, CDR2 FQNNGV. Trimming pared 3 bases from V and 0 bases from J, leaving 8 bases between. The CDR3 nucleotides read TGTGCCAGCAGCTTTACTGCAGCGAACACCGGGGAGCTGTTTTTT. Translation gives CASSFTAANTGELFF. The full variable domain, rest sourced from reference TRBV11-2 and TRBJ2-2, is EAGVAQSPRYKIIEKRQSVAFWCNPISGHATLYWYQQILGQGPKLLIQFQNNGVVDDSQLPKDRFSAERLKGVDSTLKIQPAKLEDSAVYLCASSFTAANTGELFFGEGSRLTVL.

The chain uses TRBV11-2 and TRBJ2-1; TRBD2 matches at 13 bases. CDR3 size: 15 residues. The J segment lost 8 bases and the V segment lost 4 bases, leaving 5 bases of the junction unmatched. Germline lookup yields CDR1 SGHAT and CDR2 FQNNGV. The CDR3 loop reads CASSSWTSGSDEQFF. As DNA, the CDR3 is TGTGCCAGCAGCTCCTGGACTAGCGGGAGCGATGAGCAGTTCTTC.

In DNA, the CDR3 is TGTGCCAGCTCATCGATAGGACGTTTCTCCTACAATGAGCAGTTCTTC. Translated: CASSSIGRFSYNEQFF. J is TRBJ2-1 and V is TRBV18; D not certain. The CDR3 has 16 residues. Germline CDR1 and CDR2: KGHSH and LQKENI. V lost 5 bases to trimming and J lost 0 bases, with 14 bases between them. The complete variable domain, with remaining parts taken from reference TRBV18 and TRBJ2-1, reads NAGVMQNPRHLVRRRGQEARLRCSPMKGHSHVYWYRQLPEEGLKFMVYLQKENIIDESGMPKERFSAEFPKEGPSILRIQQVVRGDSAAYFCASSSIGRFSYNEQFFGPGTRLTVL.

This clone was seen repeatedly, ten times or more. Other DNA sequences from this sample encode an identical CDR3 as well. This chain links TRBV27 with TRBJ1-1; possibly TRBD1 for D (5 bases). The CDR3 consists of 13 residues. CDR1 and CDR2 (germline): MNHEY, SMNVEV (reference sequence). V was cut by 3 bases and J by 4 bases, with 9 bases left in between. CDR3: CASSFQGSTEAFF. The CDR3 DNA reads TGTGCCAGCAGTTTTCAGGGAAGCACTGAAGCTTTCTTT.

This clone was detected a few times. This sequence joins TRBV6-2 or TRBV6-3 and TRBJ1-2; perhaps TRBD1 as D (5 bases). V gave up 2 bases and J gave up 8 bases, with 18 bases separating them. This CDR3 comprises 15 residues. The germline V gene has CDR1 MNHEY and CDR2 SVGEGT. This CDR3 is CASSYPLGRGEGYTF. The CDR3 coding sequence is TGTGCCAGCAGTTACCCTCTGGGACGGGGTGAAGGCTACACCTTC.

This clone was detected ten times or more. The rearrangement uses TRBV5-1 and TRBJ2-2; tentatively, D is TRBD1 (5 bases). Germline CDR1 reads SGHRS; CDR2 reads YFSETQ. Trimming left V 2 bases short and J 4 bases short, with 9 bases between. The CDR3 extends over 14 amino acids. The CDR3 bases are TGCGCCAGCAGCTTCCTCCAGGGCACCGGGGAGCTGTTTTTT. As protein: CASSFLQGTGELFF.

In its sample, this clone is medium-sized. This chain connects TRBV6-1 to TRBJ1-3; maybe TRBD1 (5 bases). V was clipped by 7 bases and J by 7 bases, with 17 bases between them. The V gene's germline CDR1 is MNHNS and CDR2 SASEGT. This CDR3 spans 14 amino acids. CDR3 in amino acids: CASNVVPEGNTIYF. The CDR3 DNA follows: TGTGCCAGCAATGTCGTCCCGGAGGGGAACACCATATATTTT.

Notes on this clone: A much larger clone lies one base from this, so it may be a read error. The chain combines TRBV7-2 with TRBJ1-5; the D is unclear. Trimming stripped 6 bases from V and 5 bases from J, with 11 bases between. This CDR3 has 13 amino acids. Germline V gene lookup returns CDR1 SGHTA and CDR2 FQGNSA. In DNA, the CDR3 is TGTGCCAGCAGGGGGTTGGGAGATCAGCCCCAGCATTTT. Translating gives CASRGLGDQPQHF. The full variable domain, completed using reference TRBV7-2 and TRBJ1-5, is GAGVSQSPSNKVTEKGKDVELRCDPISGHTALYWYRQSLGQGLEFLIYFQGNSAPDKSGLPSDRFSAERTGGSVSTLTIQRTQQEDSAVYLCASRGLGDQPQHFGDGTRLSIL.